This T cell receptor beta chain was found in a study of T cell responses to AZD1222 COVID-19 vaccine. This clone turned up a few times. Its specificity is not known. Assay: immunoSEQ multiplex PCR; the TCRdb copy retains only in-frame clones and omits some. The sample gives over 75,000 clones, approximately 88% of which show up once; around a tenth is in the top ten. Whole-study results and caveats: Unmutated variant regions reportedly attract nearly half of all spike-specific TCRs. Clonal diversity may have been underestimated, and the donors were mostly white British, with more females than males. The number of AZD1222 recipients seropositive at baseline was only five to seven. Compared with day 0, the breadth and depth of the Spike-specific TCR repertoire rose significantly after two doses of AZD1222.

Specimen: peripheral blood, collected 28 days after the second AZD1222 dose. The sequence was collected from an adult who received the AZD1222 COVID-19 vaccine.

CDR3 bases: TGTGCCAGCAGTTACTCGGACAGCTCCTACGAGCAGTACTTC. Residues: CASSYSDSSYEQYF. The chain joins TRBV6-5 to TRBJ2-7, with D perhaps matching TRBD1 (6 bases). Germline V gene lookup returns CDR1 MNHEY and CDR2 SVGAGI. CDR3 length equals 14 residues. The V gene lost 0 bases and the J gene lost 0 bases, with 6 bases spanning the gap.